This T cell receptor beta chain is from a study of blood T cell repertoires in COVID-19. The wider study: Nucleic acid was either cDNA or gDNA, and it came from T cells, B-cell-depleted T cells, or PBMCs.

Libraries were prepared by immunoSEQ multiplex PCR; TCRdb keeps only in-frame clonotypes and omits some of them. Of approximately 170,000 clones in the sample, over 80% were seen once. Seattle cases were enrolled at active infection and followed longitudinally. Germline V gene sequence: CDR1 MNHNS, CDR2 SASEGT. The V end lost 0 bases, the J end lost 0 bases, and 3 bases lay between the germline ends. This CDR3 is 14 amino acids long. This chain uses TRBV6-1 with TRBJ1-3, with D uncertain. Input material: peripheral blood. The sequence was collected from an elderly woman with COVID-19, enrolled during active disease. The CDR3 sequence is CASSEARSGNTIYF. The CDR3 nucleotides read TGTGCCAGCAGTGAAGCCCGCTCTGGAAACACCATATATTTT.